A selection of T cell receptor beta chains follows, all from one sample in a study of CD4 T cells in relation to SARS-CoV-2 and coronaviruses. TCRdb's table, derived via immunoSEQ multiplex PCR, lists solely in-frame clones and lacks some. Seen here are around 31,000 clones, about two thirds observed once, and the top ten hold around an eighth. These receptors have no known antigen. What was sequenced was CD4+ T cells from PBMCs, cultured in vitro. The receptors shown here come from a human donor in good health. Both conserved end residues are trimmed from each CDR3. The order of the fields is V gene, D gene, CDR3 protein. D genes are given only for firm matches.

V gene: TRBV19
D gene: -
CDR3 protein: ASSTRTDTEAF

V gene: TRBV18
D gene: TRBD2
CDR3 protein: ASSQRLAGATDTQY

V gene: TRBV19
D gene: -
CDR3 protein: ASSYSRGSPLH

V gene: TRBV25-1
D gene: TRBD2
CDR3 protein: ASSESWGGTGELF

V gene: TRBV9
D gene: TRBD2
CDR3 protein: ASSLGAGGPTSTDTQY

V gene: TRBV28
D gene: TRBD1
CDR3 protein: ASRPPGGSYEQY

V gene: TRBV4-1
D gene: -
CDR3 protein: ASSQGFPRGRFYEQY

V gene: TRBV5-1
D gene: -
CDR3 protein: ASSLIRGEQY

V gene: TRBV5-1
D gene: TRBD2
CDR3 protein: ASSIRGVSSTDTQY

V gene: TRBV10-1
D gene: TRBD1
CDR3 protein: ASSLRGDRR

V gene: TRBV18
D gene: TRBD1
CDR3 protein: ASSPEIGQGANNEQF

V gene: TRBV21-1
D gene: -
CDR3 protein: ASSKGQGVSPLH

V gene: TRBV19
D gene: -
CDR3 protein: AISVGLNTGELF

V gene: TRBV5-5
D gene: -
CDR3 protein: ASSFLGRANEKLF

V gene: TRBV19
D gene: -
CDR3 protein: ASSPRHLRETQY